One T cell receptor beta chain is described in this entry. Sequenced by immunoSEQ multiplex PCR; TCRdb stores in-frame clones only, minus some. The sample records 150,000 to 200,000 clones, around nine tenths being singletons. This sample is part of a study of blood T cell repertoires in COVID-19. Study background: Samples came from the United States, Italy and Spain, spanning acute and convalescent COVID-19. PBMCs, B-cell-depleted T cells, or T cells were the source of the cDNA or gDNA that made up the material.

Germline V gene data show CDR1 as MRHNA and CDR2 as SNTAGT. Trimming at V came to 5 bases and at J to 9 bases, leaving 8 bases not matched to a gene. CDR3 length: 13 residues. The sequenced material came from peripheral blood. The clonotype was recovered from a man in his late teens or twenties with active or convalescent COVID-19. V is TRBV6-4 and J is TRBJ1-2; 8 positions match TRBD1. CDR3 amino acids: CASSQTGTGRYTF. CDR3 DNA sequence: TGTGCCAGCAGTCAAACCGGGACAGGACGCTACACCTTC.